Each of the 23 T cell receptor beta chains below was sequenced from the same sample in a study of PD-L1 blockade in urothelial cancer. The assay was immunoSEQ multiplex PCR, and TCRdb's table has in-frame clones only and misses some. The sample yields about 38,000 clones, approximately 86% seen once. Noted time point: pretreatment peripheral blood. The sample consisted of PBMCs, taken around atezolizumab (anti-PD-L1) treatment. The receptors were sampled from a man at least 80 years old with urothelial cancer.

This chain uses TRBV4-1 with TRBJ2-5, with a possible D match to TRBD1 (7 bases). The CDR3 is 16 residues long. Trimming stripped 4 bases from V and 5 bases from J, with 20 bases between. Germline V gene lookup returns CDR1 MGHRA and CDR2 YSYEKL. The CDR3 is CASSPQGGGLRETQYF. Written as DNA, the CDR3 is TGCGCCAGCAGCCCCCAAGGAGGGGGCTTGAGGGAGACCCAGTACTTC.

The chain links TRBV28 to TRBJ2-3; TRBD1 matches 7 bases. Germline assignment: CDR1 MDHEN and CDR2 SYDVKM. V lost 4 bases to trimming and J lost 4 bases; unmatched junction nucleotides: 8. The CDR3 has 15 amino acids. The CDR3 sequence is CASSSRRTGADTQYF. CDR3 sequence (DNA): TGTGCCAGCAGTTCGAGGCGTACAGGGGCAGATACGCAGTATTTT.

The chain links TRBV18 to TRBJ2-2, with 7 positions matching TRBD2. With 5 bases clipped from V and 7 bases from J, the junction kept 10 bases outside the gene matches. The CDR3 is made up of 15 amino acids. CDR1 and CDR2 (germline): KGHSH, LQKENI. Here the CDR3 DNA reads TGTGCCAGCTCATTCTCCACTAGCGCCTACGGGGAGCTGTTTTTT. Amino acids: CASSFSTSAYGELFF.

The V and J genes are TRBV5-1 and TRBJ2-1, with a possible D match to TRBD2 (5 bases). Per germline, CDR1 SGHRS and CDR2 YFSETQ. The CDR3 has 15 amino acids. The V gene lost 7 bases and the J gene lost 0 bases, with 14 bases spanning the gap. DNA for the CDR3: TGCGCCAGCTTTTCTAGTGCGGGCTCCTACAATGAGCAGTTCTTC. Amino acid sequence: CASFSSAGSYNEQFF.

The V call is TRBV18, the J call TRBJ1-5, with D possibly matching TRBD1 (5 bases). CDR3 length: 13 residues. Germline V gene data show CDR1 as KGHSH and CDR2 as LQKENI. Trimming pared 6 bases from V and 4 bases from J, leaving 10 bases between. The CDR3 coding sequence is TGTGCCAGCTCCCCTCAGGGTAATCAGCCCCAGCATTTT. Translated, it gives CASSPQGNQPQHF.

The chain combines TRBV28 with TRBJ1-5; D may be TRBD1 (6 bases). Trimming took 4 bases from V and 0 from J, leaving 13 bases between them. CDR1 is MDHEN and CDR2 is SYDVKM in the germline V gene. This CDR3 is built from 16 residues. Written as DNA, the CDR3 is TGTGCCAGCAGTTCCACAGGGTGGGGTAGCAATCAGCCCCAGCATTTT. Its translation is CASSSTGWGSNQPQHF.

The CDR3 here is CASSIGQGLVNEQFF. The CDR3 DNA reads as TGTGCCAGTAGTATTGGACAGGGTTTAGTGAATGAGCAGTTCTTC. V and J are TRBV19 and TRBJ2-1; 8 bases are a match to TRBD1. Per the germline V gene, CDR1 is LNHDA and CDR2 is SQIVND (reference sequence). The junction had 8 bases not matched to a gene; V was cut back by 3 bases and J by 7 bases. This CDR3 has 15 residues.

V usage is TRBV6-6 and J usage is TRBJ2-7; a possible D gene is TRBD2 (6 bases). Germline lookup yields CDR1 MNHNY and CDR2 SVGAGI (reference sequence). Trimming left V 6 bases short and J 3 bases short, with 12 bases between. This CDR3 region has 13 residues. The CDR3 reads CASRGGRDYEQYF. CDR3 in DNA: TGTGCCAGCAGGGGGGGACGAGACTACGAGCAGTACTTC.

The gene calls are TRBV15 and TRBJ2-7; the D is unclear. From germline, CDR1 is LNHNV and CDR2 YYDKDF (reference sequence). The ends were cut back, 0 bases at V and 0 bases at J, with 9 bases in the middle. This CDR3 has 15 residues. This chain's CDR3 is CATSRDRRSSYEQYF. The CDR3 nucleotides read TGTGCCACCAGCAGAGATAGACGGAGCTCCTACGAGCAGTACTTC. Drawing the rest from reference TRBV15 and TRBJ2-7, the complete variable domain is DAMVIQNPRYQVTQFGKPVTLSCSQTLNHNVMYWYQQKSSQAPKLLFHYYDKDFNNEADTPDNFQSRRPNTSFCFLDIRSPGLGDTAMYLCATSRDRRSSYEQYFGPGTRLTVT.

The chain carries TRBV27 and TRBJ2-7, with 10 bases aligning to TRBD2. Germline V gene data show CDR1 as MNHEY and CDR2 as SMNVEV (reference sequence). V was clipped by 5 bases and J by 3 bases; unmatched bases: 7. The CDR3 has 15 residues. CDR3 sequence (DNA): TGTGCCAGCAGTAGAGAAGGACTAGCGGACTACGAGCAGTACTTC. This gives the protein CASSREGLADYEQYF.

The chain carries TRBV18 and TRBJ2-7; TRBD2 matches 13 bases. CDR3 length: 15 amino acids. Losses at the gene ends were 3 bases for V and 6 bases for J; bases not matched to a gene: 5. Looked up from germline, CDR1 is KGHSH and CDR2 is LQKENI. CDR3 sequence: CASSPGLAGEGEQYF. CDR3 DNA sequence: TGTGCCAGCTCACCCGGACTAGCGGGAGAGGGCGAGCAGTACTTC.

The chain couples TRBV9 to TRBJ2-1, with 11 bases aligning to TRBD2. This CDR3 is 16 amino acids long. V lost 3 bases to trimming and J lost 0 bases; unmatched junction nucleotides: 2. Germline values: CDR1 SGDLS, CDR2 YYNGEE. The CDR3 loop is CASSALAGGSYNEQFF. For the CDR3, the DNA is TGTGCCAGCAGCGCTCTAGCGGGGGGCTCCTACAATGAGCAGTTCTTC.

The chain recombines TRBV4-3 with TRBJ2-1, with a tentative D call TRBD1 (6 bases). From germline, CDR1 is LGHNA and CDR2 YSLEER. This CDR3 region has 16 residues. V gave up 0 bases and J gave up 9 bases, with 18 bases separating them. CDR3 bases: TGCGCCAGCAGCCAAGATCTTACGGACAGTCGCGTTGAGCAGTTCTTC. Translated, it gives CASSQDLTDSRVEQFF.

CDR3 bases: TGTGCCAGTAGTCCACCAGGGGCGAACTATGGCTACACCTTC. This encodes CASSPPGANYGYTF. The chain uses TRBV19 and TRBJ1-2, with D maybe TRBD1 (6 bases). The CDR3 consists of 14 residues. The V end was cut by 5 bases, the J end by 2 bases, with 12 bases between. CDR1 and CDR2 (germline): LNHDA, SQIVND (reference sequence). The entire variable domain, with the rest obtained from reference TRBV19 and TRBJ1-2, is as follows: DGGITQSPKYLFRKEGQNVTLSCEQNLNHDAMYWYRQDPGQGLRLIYYSQIVNDFQKGDIAEGYSVSREKKESFPLTVTSAQKNPTAFYLCASSPPGANYGYTFGSGTRLTVV.

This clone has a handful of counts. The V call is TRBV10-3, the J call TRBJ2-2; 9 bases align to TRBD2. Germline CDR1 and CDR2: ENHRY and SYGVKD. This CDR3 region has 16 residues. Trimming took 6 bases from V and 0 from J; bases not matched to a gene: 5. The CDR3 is CAIRKASGTNTGELFF. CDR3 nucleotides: TGTGCCATCAGAAAAGCTAGCGGGACGAACACCGGGGAGCTGTTTTTT.

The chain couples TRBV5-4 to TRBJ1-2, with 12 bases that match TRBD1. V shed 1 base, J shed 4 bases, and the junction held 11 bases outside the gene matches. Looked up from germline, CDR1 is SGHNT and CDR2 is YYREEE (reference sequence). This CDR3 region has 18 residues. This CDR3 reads CASSLPGQGALGVYGYTF. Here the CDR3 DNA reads TGTGCCAGCAGCTTGCCGGGACAGGGGGCGCTGGGGGTCTATGGCTACACCTTC. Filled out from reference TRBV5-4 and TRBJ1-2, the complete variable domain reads ETGVTQSPTHLIKTRGQQVTLRCSSQSGHNTVSWYQQALGQGPQFIFQYYREEENGRGNFPPRFSGLQFPNYSSELNVNALELDDSALYLCASSLPGQGALGVYGYTFGSGTRLTVV.

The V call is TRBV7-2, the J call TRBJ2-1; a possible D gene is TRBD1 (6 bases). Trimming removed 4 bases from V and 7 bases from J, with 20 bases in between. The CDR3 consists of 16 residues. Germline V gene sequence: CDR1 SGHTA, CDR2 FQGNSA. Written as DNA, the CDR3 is TGTGCCAGCAGCTCTTTACAGGGTGGCCTATCGAATGAGCAGTTCTTC. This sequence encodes CASSSLQGGLSNEQFF.

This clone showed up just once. CDR3: CASSDRPNTDTQYF. In nucleotides, the CDR3 is TGTGCCAGCAGCGACAGACCCAACACAGATACGCAGTATTTT. This rearrangement joins TRBV9 to TRBJ2-3; D is ambiguous. This CDR3 is 14 amino acids long. Germline V gene sequence: CDR1 SGDLS, CDR2 YYNGEE. Trimming took 3 bases from V and 2 from J, leaving 10 bases between them. The complete variable domain, with remaining parts taken from reference TRBV9 and TRBJ2-3, reads DSGVTQTPKHLITATGQRVTLRCSPRSGDLSVYWYQQSLDQGLQFLIQYYNGEERAKGNILERFSAQQFPDLHSELNLSSLELGDSALYFCASSDRPNTDTQYFGPGTRLTVL.

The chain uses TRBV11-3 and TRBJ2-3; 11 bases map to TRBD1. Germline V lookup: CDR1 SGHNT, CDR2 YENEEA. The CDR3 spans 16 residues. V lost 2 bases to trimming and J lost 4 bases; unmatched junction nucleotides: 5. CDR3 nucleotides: TGTGCCAGCAGCTTACCGGGACAGGGGGGCCCAGATACGCAGTATTTT. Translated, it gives CASSLPGQGGPDTQYF. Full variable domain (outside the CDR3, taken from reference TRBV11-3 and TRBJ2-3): EAGVVQSPRYKIIEKKQPVAFWCNPISGHNTLYWYLQNLGQGPELLIRYENEEAVDDSQLPKDRFSAERLKGVDSTLKIQPAELGDSAVYLCASSLPGQGGPDTQYFGPGTRLTVL.

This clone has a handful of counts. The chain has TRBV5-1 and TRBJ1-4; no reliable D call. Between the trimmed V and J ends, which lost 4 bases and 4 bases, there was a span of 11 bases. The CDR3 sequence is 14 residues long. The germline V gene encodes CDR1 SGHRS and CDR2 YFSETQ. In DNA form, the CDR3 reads TGCGCCAGCAGCCCGGAGGCGCGTAATGAAAAACTGTTTTTT. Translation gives CASSPEARNEKLFF. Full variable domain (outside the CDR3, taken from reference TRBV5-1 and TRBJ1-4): KAGVTQTPRYLIKTRGQQVTLSCSPISGHRSVSWYQQTPGQGLQFLFEYFSETQRNKGNFPGRFSGRQFSNSRSEMNVSTLELGDSALYLCASSPEARNEKLFFGSGTQLSVL.

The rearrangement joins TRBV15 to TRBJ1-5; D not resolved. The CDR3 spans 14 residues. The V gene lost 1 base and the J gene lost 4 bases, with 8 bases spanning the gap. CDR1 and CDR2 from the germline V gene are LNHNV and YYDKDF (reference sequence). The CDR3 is CATSRGQRNQPQHF. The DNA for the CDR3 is TGTGCCACCAGCAGAGGGCAGCGGAATCAGCCCCAGCATTTT.

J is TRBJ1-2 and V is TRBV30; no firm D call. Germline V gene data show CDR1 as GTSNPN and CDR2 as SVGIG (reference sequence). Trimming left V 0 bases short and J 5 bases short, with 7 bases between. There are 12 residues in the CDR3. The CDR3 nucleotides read TGTGCCTGGAGTGTACGGGATTATGGCTACACCTTC. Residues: CAWSVRDYGYTF.

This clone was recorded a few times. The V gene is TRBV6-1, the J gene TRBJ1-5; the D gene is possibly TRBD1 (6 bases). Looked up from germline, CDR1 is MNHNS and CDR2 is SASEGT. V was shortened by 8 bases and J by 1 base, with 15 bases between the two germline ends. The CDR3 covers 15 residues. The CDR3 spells CASLPGDLSNQPQHF. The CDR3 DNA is TGTGCCAGCCTTCCAGGGGATTTAAGCAATCAGCCCCAGCATTTT.